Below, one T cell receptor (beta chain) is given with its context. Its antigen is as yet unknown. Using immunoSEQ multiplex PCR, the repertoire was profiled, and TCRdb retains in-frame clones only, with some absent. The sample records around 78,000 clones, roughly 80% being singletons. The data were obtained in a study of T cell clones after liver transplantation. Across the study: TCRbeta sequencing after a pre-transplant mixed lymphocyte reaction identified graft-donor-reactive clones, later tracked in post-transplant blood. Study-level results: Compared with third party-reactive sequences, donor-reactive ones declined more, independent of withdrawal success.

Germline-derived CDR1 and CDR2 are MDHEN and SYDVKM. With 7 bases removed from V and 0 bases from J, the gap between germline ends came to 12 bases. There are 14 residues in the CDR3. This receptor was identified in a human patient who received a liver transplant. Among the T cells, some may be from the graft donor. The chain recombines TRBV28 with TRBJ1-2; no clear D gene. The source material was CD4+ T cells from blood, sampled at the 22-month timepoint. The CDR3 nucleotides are TGTGCCAGCAAACCCGGATGGGCTAACTATGGCTACACCTTC. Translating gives CASKPGWANYGYTF.